Shown below are 32 T cell receptor beta chains from a single sample sequenced in a study of T cells after yellow fever vaccination. TCRdb recomputed calls from the 5' RACE reads with MiXCR, one row per CDR3 protein. The sample lists some 560,000 distinct CDR3 sequences; around a sixth were seen once. Source: PBMCs, taken less than 6 days after the first yellow fever vaccination. These receptors were collected from a man aged 18-30 years who received the YFV17D yellow fever vaccine.

This clonotype has more than one count but fewer than ten. The chain employs TRBV14 and TRBJ2-7; 8 bases are shared with TRBD1. Trimming cost V 2 bases and J 5 bases; bases outside gene matches: 2. The CDR3 covers 13 residues. Germline V gene sequence: CDR1 SGHDN, CDR2 FVKESK. This CDR3 is CASSQLQGDEQYV. CDR3 sequence (DNA): TGTGCCAGCAGCCAATTACAGGGGGACGAGCAGTACGTC.

The V and J genes are TRBV10-3 and TRBJ2-5; 9 nucleotides align to TRBD2. Germline lookup yields CDR1 ENHRY and CDR2 SYGVKD. Unmatched junction bases numbered 3, after V lost 6 bases and J lost 1 base. CDR3 length equals 14 residues. The CDR3 DNA reads as TGTGCCATCAGGGCGGGAGGGGCCCAAGAGACCCAGTACTTC. The encoded protein is CAIRAGGAQETQYF.

The V and J genes are TRBV6-6 and TRBJ2-1; D call uncertain. Trimming cost V 0 bases and J 6 bases, with 3 bases left between them. CDR1 is MNHNY, CDR2 SVGAGI, per germline (reference sequence). The CDR3 loop spans 12 amino acids. The CDR3, as DNA: TGTGCCAGCAGTTACTCGGTCAATGAGCAGTTCTTC. Amino acids: CASSYSVNEQFF.

DNA of the CDR3: TGTGCCAGCAGCCTCGCAGGGACTAGCCGGGGGACGCAGTATTTT. Translated: CASSLAGTSRGTQYF. The chain uses TRBV3-1 and TRBJ2-3; 9 bases match TRBD2. The CDR3 totals 15 residues. V trimming: 4 bases; J trimming: 9 bases; junction bases outside the gene matches: 11. Germline V CDR1 and CDR2: LGHDT, YNNKEL (reference sequence).

As regards this clonotype: An end of the junction does not agree with germline; a read error may underlie this. The genes are TRBV29-1 and TRBJ2-3; the match to TRBD2 covers 8 bases. The germline CDR1 and CDR2 sequences are SQVTM and ANQGSEA. This CDR3 is 14 amino acids long. The CDR3 spells CSVEGPGGTDTQYF. The CDR3 DNA sequence: TGCAGCGTCGAAGGCCCGGGGGGGACAGATACGCAGTATTTT.

The sample holds a few counts of this clonotype. Here the CDR3 reads CASSPSGGGEQFF. CDR3 nucleotide sequence: TGCGCCAGCAGTCCCAGCGGGGGAGGTGAGCAGTTCTTC. The chain has TRBV10-1 and TRBJ2-1; 8 nucleotides align to TRBD2. V shed 5 bases, J shed 9 bases, and the junction held 6 bases outside the gene matches. Per the germline V gene, CDR1 is WNHNN and CDR2 is SYGVQD (reference sequence). There are 13 residues in the CDR3.

The rearrangement joins TRBV20-1 to TRBJ1-6; the D is unclear. The CDR3 runs to 17 residues. Looked up from germline, CDR1 is DFQATT and CDR2 is SNEGSKA (reference sequence). V was cut by 3 bases and J by 8 bases, with 23 bases left in between. CDR3 residues: CSASFPESRTRDSPLHF. In nucleotides, the CDR3 is TGCAGTGCTAGTTTTCCGGAGAGTAGAACCCGAGATTCACCCCTCCACTTT.

The V and J genes are TRBV5-6 and TRBJ1-5; D is unresolved. CDR1 and CDR2 (germline): SGHDT, YYEEEE. Trimming removed 0 bases at V and 13 bases at J, with 11 bases between. The CDR3 contains 12 residues. CDR3 loop: CASSLGTREQHF. CDR3 DNA: TGTGCCAGCAGCTTGGGGACGAGGGAACAGCATTTT.

This clonotype was picked up a small number of times. The gene calls are TRBV30 and TRBJ2-5, with D perhaps TRBD1 (7 bases). V was trimmed by 2 bases and J by 4 bases, leaving 11 bases between them. The CDR3 spans 13 residues. Looked up from germline, CDR1 is GTSNPN and CDR2 is SVGIG (reference sequence). CDR3 amino acids: CAWSRQGGETQYF. CDR3 nucleotide sequence: TGTGCCTGGAGTCGACAGGGAGGAGAGACCCAGTACTTC.

The J gene is TRBJ2-7, the V gene TRBV5-1; the D is unclear. Trimming took off 0 bases at V and 7 bases at J, with 14 bases between the two ends. The germline V gene has CDR1 SGHRS and CDR2 YFSETQ. The CDR3 totals 14 residues. CDR3 loop: CASSLASSSTEQYV. CDR3 in DNA: TGCGCCAGCAGCTTGGCCTCGTCTTCGACGGAGCAGTACGTC.

This clonotype has only a few counts. This sequence joins TRBV4-1 and TRBJ1-2; tentatively, D is TRBD1 (6 bases). V was pared by 0 bases and J by 4 bases, with 15 bases between. Germline CDR1 is MGHRA and CDR2 is YSYEKL. This CDR3 spans 16 amino acids. CDR3 loop: CASSQEGAGGGYGYTF. The CDR3 nucleotides read TGCGCCAGCAGCCAAGAAGGGGCGGGAGGGGGCTATGGCTACACCTTC.

This clonotype has a count of ten or more. The chain combines TRBV21-1 with TRBJ2-7; the table assigns TRBD1, which was not confirmed against the DNA. TRBV21-1 constitutes a pseudogene. The CDR3 runs 17 residues. This CDR3 is CASRTGGTKECSYEQYV. CDR3 nucleotides: TGTGCCAGCAGGACAGGGGGAACAAAGGAATGCTCCTACGAGCAGTACGTC.

This clonotype was counted between two and nine times. CDR3 in DNA: TGTGCCAGCAGCCAATCGGGCTGGGGAGGGGAGACCCAGTACTTC. Amino acids: CASSQSGWGGETQYF. The chain uses TRBV3-1 and TRBJ2-5, with 7 bases matching TRBD2. The CDR3 length is 15 residues. CDR1 is LGHDT, CDR2 YNNKEL, per germline (reference sequence). Trimming cost V 2 bases and J 5 bases; bases outside gene matches: 8.

The chain uses TRBV5-1 and TRBJ2-1, with D unclear. This CDR3 region has 13 residues. Germline V gene sequence: CDR1 SGHRS, CDR2 YFSETQ. V dropped 0 bases and J dropped 8 bases, with 9 bases sitting between them. CDR3 coding DNA: TGCGCCAGCAGCTTGGCCTTGGGCGATGAGCAGTTCTTC. Its protein product is CASSLALGDEQFF.

V and J are TRBV4-1 and TRBJ1-2, with 8 bases fitting TRBD1. Germline CDR1 is MGHRA and CDR2 is YSYEKL. There are 15 residues in the CDR3. With V trimmed by 4 bases and J by 2 bases, 6 bases remained unmatched. The CDR3: CASSRETGVNYGYTF. The CDR3 coding sequence is TGCGCCAGCAGCCGAGAGACAGGGGTAAACTATGGCTACACCTTC.

This clonotype was seen more than once but under ten times. CDR3 in amino acids: CASSYRTGSFYNEQFF. The DNA of the CDR3 is TGTGCCAGCAGTTACCGGACGGGGAGCTTCTACAATGAGCAGTTCTTC. The chain uses TRBV6-5 and TRBJ2-1; D is possibly TRBD2 (5 bases). The CDR3 sequence is 16 residues long. From germline, CDR1 is MNHEY and CDR2 SVGAGI. V lost 2 bases, J lost 3 bases, and 14 bases lay in between.

This clonotype was counted a few times. V gene TRBV4-3 combines with J gene TRBJ2-3; D perhaps matches TRBD2 (5 bases). There are 14 residues in the CDR3. CDR1 and CDR2 from the germline V gene are LGHNA and YSLEER. Trimming shortened V by 1 base and J by 6 bases, and 11 bases separated the two germline ends. CDR3 coding DNA: TGCGCCAGCAGCCAAGCCGGGGAGACGGATACGCAGTATTTT. Amino acid sequence: CASSQAGETDTQYF.

This clonotype has more than one count but fewer than ten. The chain joins TRBV30 to TRBJ2-7, with 9 bases matching TRBD2. In germline, CDR1 is GTSNPN, CDR2 SVGIG (reference sequence). Germline trimming cut 3 bases from V and 9 bases from J; bases unmatched to any gene: 6. The CDR3 has 12 residues. Written as DNA, the CDR3 is TGTGCCTGGAGACGGCGGGGGGGCGGGCAGTACTTC. This translates into CAWRRRGGGQYF.

The chain links TRBV6-4 to TRBJ2-1, with 13 bases matching TRBD2. This CDR3 spans 15 amino acids. CDR1 is MRHNA and CDR2 is SNTAGT in the germline V gene. J lost 9 bases, V lost 2 bases, and 4 bases had no gene match. CDR3 protein: CASSDRLAGGVEQFF. CDR3 in DNA: TGTGCCAGCAGTGACCGACTAGCGGGGGGTGTTGAGCAGTTCTTC.

This rearrangement joins TRBV3-1 to TRBJ2-7; perhaps TRBD2 as D (5 bases). Trimming cost V 3 bases and J 6 bases, with 21 bases left between them. This CDR3 has 16 residues. Germline V lookup: CDR1 LGHDT, CDR2 YNNKEL (reference sequence). CDR3 DNA: TGTGCCAGCAGCCAGGCGAACCCGGGGATCGAGGCCGAGCAGTACTTC. Protein product: CASSQANPGIEAEQYF.

V usage is TRBV7-2 and J usage is TRBJ2-1; 12 bases align to TRBD1. J lost 7 bases, V lost 6 bases, and 7 bases had no gene match. Germline CDR1 is SGHTA and CDR2 is FQGNSA. The CDR3 length is 15 residues. The CDR3 here is CASSWGQGALNEQFF. Written as DNA, the CDR3 is TGTGCCAGCAGTTGGGGACAGGGGGCTCTAAATGAGCAGTTCTTC.

J is TRBJ2-7 and V is TRBV14, with D perhaps TRBD1 (6 bases). The CDR3 is 14 residues long. Trimming took 4 bases from V and 3 from J, leaving 13 bases between them. CDR1 is SGHDN and CDR2 is FVKESK in the germline V gene. CDR3 region: CASSLLGTYYEQYF. In DNA form, the CDR3 reads TGTGCCAGCAGCCTCCTCGGGACATACTACGAGCAGTACTTC. Drawing the rest from reference TRBV14 and TRBJ2-7, the complete variable domain is EAGVTQFPSHSVIEKGQTVTLRCDPISGHDNLYWYRRVMGKEIKFLLHFVKESKQDESGMPNNRFLAERTGGTYSTLKVQPAELEDSGVYFCASSLLGTYYEQYFGPGTRLTVT.

The chain couples TRBV11-2 to TRBJ2-1, with D tentatively TRBD1 (6 bases). V was trimmed by 5 bases and J by 0 bases, leaving 14 bases between them. Germline lookup yields CDR1 SGHAT and CDR2 FQNNGV. This CDR3 has 16 residues. The chain's CDR3 is CASSERKTGSYNEQFF. The CDR3 nucleotides are TGTGCCAGCAGCGAACGGAAGACAGGCTCCTACAATGAGCAGTTCTTC. The full variable domain, completed using reference TRBV11-2 and TRBJ2-1, is EAGVAQSPRYKIIEKRQSVAFWCNPISGHATLYWYQQILGQGPKLLIQFQNNGVVDDSQLPKDRFSAERLKGVDSTLKIQPAKLEDSAVYLCASSERKTGSYNEQFFGPGTRLTVL.

This clonotype occurred many times. The chain combines TRBV7-2 with TRBJ2-3; D is unresolved. The CDR3 runs to 13 residues. CDR1 and CDR2 (germline): SGHTA, FQGNSA. Deletions cut 1 base from V and 6 bases from J, with 8 bases between. The CDR3 here is CASSLESWDTQYF. CDR3 nucleotide sequence: TGTGCCAGCAGCTTAGAGTCTTGGGATACGCAGTATTTT. Full variable domain (missing parts from reference TRBV7-2 and TRBJ2-3): GAGVSQSPSNKVTEKGKDVELRCDPISGHTALYWYRQSLGQGLEFLIYFQGNSAPDKSGLPSDRFSAERTGGSVSTLTIQRTQQEDSAVYLCASSLESWDTQYFGPGTRLTVL.

This clonotype was observed many times. This chain joins TRBV20-1 and TRBJ2-3; D gene unclear. Germline CDR1 DFQATT, CDR2 SNEGSKA (reference sequence). This CDR3 has 11 residues. Deletions cut 1 base from V and 1 base from J, with 0 bases between. This chain's CDR3 is CSARGTDTQYF. The CDR3 nucleotides are TGCAGTGCTAGAGGCACAGATACGCAGTATTTT.

In this sample, this clonotype turned up a few times. The chain joins TRBV6-2 or TRBV6-3 to TRBJ2-3; TRBD2 aligns across 7 bases. Unmatched junction bases numbered 4, after V lost 2 bases and J lost 2 bases. The CDR3 covers 15 residues. Germline loops: CDR1 MNHEY, CDR2 SVGEGT. The CDR3 spells CASSYERGDTDTQYF. In nucleotides, the CDR3 is TGTGCCAGCAGTTACGAGCGGGGTGACACAGATACGCAGTATTTT.

This clonotype was picked up a small number of times. The chain is built from TRBV5-1 and TRBJ2-3; weak D call: TRBD1 (5 bases). Germline V lookup: CDR1 SGHRS, CDR2 YFSETQ. This CDR3 region has 15 residues. V lost 0 bases and J lost 4, with 12 bases in between. The DNA of the CDR3 is TGCGCCAGCAGCTTGGAGGGGTATTATTCAGATACGCAGTATTTT. It yields the protein CASSLEGYYSDTQYF.

V and J are TRBV10-3 and TRBJ2-7; D gene uncertain. Per the germline V gene, CDR1 is ENHRY and CDR2 is SYGVKD. The CDR3 is 13 amino acids. V lost 3 bases and J lost 4, with 10 bases in between. The CDR3 nucleotides are TGTGCCATCAGTGACCCTCCCGCATACGAGCAGTACTTC. Protein sequence: CAISDPPAYEQYF.

The table lists this clonotype with a few counts. This chain uses TRBV5-1 with TRBJ2-1, with 10 bases that match TRBD2. CDR3 length: 15 amino acids. The junction had 9 bases not matched to a gene; V was cut back by 3 bases and J by 9 bases. Germline V gene sequence: CDR1 SGHRS, CDR2 YFSETQ. CDR3 amino acids: CASSWSGGAGVEQFF. The CDR3 DNA is TGCGCCAGCAGCTGGAGCGGGGGGGCTGGGGTTGAGCAGTTCTTC. The full variable domain, completed using reference TRBV5-1 and TRBJ2-1, is KAGVTQTPRYLIKTRGQQVTLSCSPISGHRSVSWYQQTPGQGLQFLFEYFSETQRNKGNFPGRFSGRQFSNSRSEMNVSTLELGDSALYLCASSWSGGAGVEQFFGPGTRLTVL.

This clonotype came up a few times. The V gene is TRBV9, the J gene TRBJ2-3; possibly TRBD1 for D (6 bases). The CDR3 has 12 residues. Deletions cut 3 bases from V and 10 bases from J, with 12 bases between. Germline assignment: CDR1 SGDLS and CDR2 YYNGEE. CDR3 loop: CASSGPRGAQYF. The DNA for the CDR3 is TGTGCCAGCAGCGGACCCAGGGGAGCGCAGTATTTT.

The chain has TRBV5-4 and TRBJ1-1; a weak D match, TRBD1 (5 bases). V was trimmed by 4 bases and J by 1 base, leaving 14 bases between them. This CDR3 is 15 amino acids long. Germline V lookup: CDR1 SGHNT, CDR2 YYREEE (reference sequence). CDR3 loop: CASSTMGDGNTEAFF. In nucleotides, the CDR3 is TGTGCCAGCAGCACCATGGGGGACGGGAACACTGAAGCTTTCTTT.

The V call is TRBV7-2, the J call TRBJ2-2, with D perhaps given as TRBD1 or TRBD2 (5 bases each). The V gene lost 0 bases and the J gene lost 2 bases, with 19 bases spanning the gap. Germline CDR1 and CDR2: SGHTA and FQGNSA. The CDR3 has 19 residues. The DNA for the CDR3 is TGTGCCAGCAGCTTAGCCCCACGGGGCAGGGCCTATAACACCGGGGAGCTGTTTTTT. Residues: CASSLAPRGRAYNTGELFF.